This paragraph reports one T cell receptor beta chain. These data are taken from a study of neurological immune-mediated disorders. TCRdb called the 5' RACE reads again in MiXCR, with one record for every CDR3 protein. The table lists approximately 30,000 distinct CDR3 sequences, over 12% of them singletons. Germline-derived CDR1 and CDR2 are SGHNT and YYREEE (reference sequence). The CDR3 covers 15 residues. V trimming: 4 bases; J trimming: 7 bases; junction bases outside the gene matches: 11. The V and J genes are TRBV5-4 and TRBJ2-1; 7 nucleotides align to TRBD2. Sequencing used PBMCs. This sequence was found in a man aged 65 to 79 in good health. Here the CDR3 DNA reads TGTGCCAGCAGCCTTGGAGCGGGGCCGGGGAATGAGCAGTTCTTC. Its translation is CASSLGAGPGNEQFF. Full variable domain (rest looked up from reference TRBV5-4 and TRBJ2-1): ETGVTQSPTHLIKTRGQQVTLRCSSQSGHNTVSWYQQALGQGPQFIFQYYREEENGRGNFPPRFSGLQFPNYSSELNVNALELDDSALYLCASSLGAGPGNEQFFGPGTRLTVL.